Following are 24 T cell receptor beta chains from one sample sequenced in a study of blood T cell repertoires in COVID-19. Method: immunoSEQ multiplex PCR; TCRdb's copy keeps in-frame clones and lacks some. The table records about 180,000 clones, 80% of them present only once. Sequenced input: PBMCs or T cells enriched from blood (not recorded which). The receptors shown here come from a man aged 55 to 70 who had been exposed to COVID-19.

The CDR3 spells CASGAGIYEQYF. The CDR3 DNA is TGTGCCAGCGGAGCGGGGATCTACGAGCAGTACTTC. The chain has TRBV11-2 and TRBJ2-7; TRBD2 agrees at 7 bases. The CDR3 is 12 amino acids. Germline V gives CDR1 SGHAT, CDR2 FQNNGV. V shed 8 bases and J 3 bases; nucleotides not matched to a gene: 4.

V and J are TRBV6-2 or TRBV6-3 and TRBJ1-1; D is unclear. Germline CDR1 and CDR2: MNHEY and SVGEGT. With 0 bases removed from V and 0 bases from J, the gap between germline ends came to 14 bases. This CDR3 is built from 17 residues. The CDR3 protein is CASSYSRGPFMNTEAFF. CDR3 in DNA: TGTGCCAGCAGTTACTCTCGAGGGCCCTTCATGAACACTGAAGCTTTCTTT.

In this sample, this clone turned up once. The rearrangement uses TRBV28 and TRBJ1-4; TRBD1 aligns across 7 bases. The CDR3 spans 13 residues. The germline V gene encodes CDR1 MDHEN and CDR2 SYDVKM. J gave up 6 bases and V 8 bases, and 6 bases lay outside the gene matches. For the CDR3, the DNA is TGTGCCAGCGAGGGACAGCTGGATGAAAAACTGTTTTTT. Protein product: CASEGQLDEKLFF.

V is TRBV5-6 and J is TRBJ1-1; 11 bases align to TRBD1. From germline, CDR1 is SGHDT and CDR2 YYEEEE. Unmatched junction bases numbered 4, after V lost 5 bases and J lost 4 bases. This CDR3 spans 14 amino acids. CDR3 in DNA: TGTGCCAGCAGTTTTGGGACAGGGGGCACTGAAGCTTTCTTT. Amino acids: CASSFGTGGTEAFF.

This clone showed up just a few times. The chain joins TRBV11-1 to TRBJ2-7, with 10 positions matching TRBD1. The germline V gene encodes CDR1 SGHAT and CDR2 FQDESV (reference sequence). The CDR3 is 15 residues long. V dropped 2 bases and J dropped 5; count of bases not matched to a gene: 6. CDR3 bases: TGTGCCAGCAGCTTATCGGGACAGGGGCGGCACGAGCAGTACTTC. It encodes CASSLSGQGRHEQYF.

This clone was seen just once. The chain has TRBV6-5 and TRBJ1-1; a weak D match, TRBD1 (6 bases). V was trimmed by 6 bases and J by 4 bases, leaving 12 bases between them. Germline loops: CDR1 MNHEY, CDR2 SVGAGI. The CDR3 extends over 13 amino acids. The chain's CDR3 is CASRRTGSTEAFF. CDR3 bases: TGTGCCAGCAGACGTACAGGGAGCACTGAAGCTTTCTTT.

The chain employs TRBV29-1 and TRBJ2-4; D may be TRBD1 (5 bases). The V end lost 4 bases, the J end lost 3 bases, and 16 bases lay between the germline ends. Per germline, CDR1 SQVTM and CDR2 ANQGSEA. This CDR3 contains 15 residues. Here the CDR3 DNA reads TGCAGCGTTGGGCCAGGGCCCCTTGGCAAAAACATTCAGTACTTC. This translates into CSVGPGPLGKNIQYF.

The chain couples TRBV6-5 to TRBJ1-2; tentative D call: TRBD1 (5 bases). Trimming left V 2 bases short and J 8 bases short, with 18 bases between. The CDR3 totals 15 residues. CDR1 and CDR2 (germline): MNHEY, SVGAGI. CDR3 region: CASSYQKGAQEGYTF. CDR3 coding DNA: TGTGCCAGCAGTTACCAGAAAGGGGCCCAGGAAGGCTACACCTTC.

CDR3 in amino acids: CASSSAWGGAEAFF. The CDR3 nucleotides are TGTGCCAGTAGTAGCGCTTGGGGAGGGGCTGAAGCTTTCTTT. The chain links TRBV19 to TRBJ1-1, with a weak D call TRBD1 (5 bases). CDR1 LNHDA and CDR2 SQIVND come from the germline V gene (reference sequence). CDR3 length: 14 residues. V was trimmed by 4 bases and J by 6 bases, leaving 15 bases between them.

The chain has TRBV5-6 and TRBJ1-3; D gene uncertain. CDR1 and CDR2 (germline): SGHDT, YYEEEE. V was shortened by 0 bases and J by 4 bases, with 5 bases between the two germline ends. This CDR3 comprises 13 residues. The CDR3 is CASSLVGGNTIYF. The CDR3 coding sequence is TGTGCCAGCAGCTTGGTCGGGGGAAACACCATATATTTT.

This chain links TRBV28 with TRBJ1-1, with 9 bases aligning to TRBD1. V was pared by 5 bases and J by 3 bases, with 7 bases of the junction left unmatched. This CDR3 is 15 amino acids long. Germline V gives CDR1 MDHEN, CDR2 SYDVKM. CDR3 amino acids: CASSRTGDFDTEAFF. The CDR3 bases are TGTGCCAGCAGTCGGACAGGGGATTTCGACACTGAAGCTTTCTTT.

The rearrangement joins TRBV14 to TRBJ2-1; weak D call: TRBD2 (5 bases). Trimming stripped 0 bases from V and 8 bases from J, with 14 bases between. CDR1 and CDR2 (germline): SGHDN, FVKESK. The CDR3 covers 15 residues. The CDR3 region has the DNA TGTGCCAGCAGCCAAGAATTGGGAGCCTGGCATGAGCAGTTCTTC. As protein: CASSQELGAWHEQFF.

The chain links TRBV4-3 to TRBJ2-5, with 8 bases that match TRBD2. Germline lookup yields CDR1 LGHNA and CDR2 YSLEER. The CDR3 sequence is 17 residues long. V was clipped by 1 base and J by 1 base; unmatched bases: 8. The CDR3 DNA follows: TGCGCCAGCAGCCAAGGGCCCGCGGGAGGACTCCAAGAGACCCAGTACTTC. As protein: CASSQGPAGGLQETQYF.

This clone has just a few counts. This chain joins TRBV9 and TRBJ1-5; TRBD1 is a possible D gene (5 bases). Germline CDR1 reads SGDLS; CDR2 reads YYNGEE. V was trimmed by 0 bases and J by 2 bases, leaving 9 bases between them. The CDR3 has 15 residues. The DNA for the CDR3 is TGTGCCAGCAGCGTAGGGGGCTCGGGCAATCAGCCCCAGCATTTT. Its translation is CASSVGGSGNQPQHF.

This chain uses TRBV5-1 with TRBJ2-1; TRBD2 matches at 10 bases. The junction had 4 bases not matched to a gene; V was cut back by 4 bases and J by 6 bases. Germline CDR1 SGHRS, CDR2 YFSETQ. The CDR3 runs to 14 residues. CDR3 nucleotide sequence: TGCGCCAGCAGCGAGACTAGCGGGCCCAATGAGCAGTTCTTC. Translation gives CASSETSGPNEQFF.

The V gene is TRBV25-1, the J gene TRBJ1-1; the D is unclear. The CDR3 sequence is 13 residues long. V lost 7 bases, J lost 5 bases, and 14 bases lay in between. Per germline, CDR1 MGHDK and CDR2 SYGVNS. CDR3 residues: CASTEGEWTEAFF. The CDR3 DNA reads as TGTGCCAGCACCGAAGGAGAATGGACTGAAGCTTTCTTT.

The CDR3 loop is CAWSRGCSYNEQFF. In DNA, the CDR3 is TGTGCCTGGAGTAGGGGTTGCTCCTACAATGAGCAGTTCTTC. This chain links TRBV30 with TRBJ2-1, with D possibly being TRBD1 (5 bases). Deletions cut 2 bases from V and 0 bases from J, with 8 bases between. The length of the CDR3 is 14 residues. The V gene's germline CDR1 is GTSNPN and CDR2 SVGIG (reference sequence).

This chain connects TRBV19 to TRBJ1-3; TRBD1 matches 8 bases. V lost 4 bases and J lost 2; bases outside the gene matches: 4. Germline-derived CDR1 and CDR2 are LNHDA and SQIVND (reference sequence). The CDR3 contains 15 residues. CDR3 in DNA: TGTGCCAGTAGTACGCGGACAGGGCCTGGAAACACCATATATTTT. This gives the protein CASSTRTGPGNTIYF.

The CDR3 region is CASSSTGGPYNEQFF. Written as DNA, the CDR3 is TGTGCCAGCAGTTCGACGGGAGGCCCCTACAATGAGCAGTTCTTC. V and J are TRBV28 and TRBJ2-1; 7 nucleotides agree with TRBD2. This CDR3 spans 15 amino acids. V lost 4 bases and J lost 2; bases outside the gene matches: 5. Germline CDR1 MDHEN, CDR2 SYDVKM.

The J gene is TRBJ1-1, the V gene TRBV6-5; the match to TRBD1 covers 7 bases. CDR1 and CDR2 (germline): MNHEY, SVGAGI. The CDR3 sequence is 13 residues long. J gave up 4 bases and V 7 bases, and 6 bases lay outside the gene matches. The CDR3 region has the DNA TGTGCCAGCACTCGACAGGGAGGCACTGAAGCTTTCTTT. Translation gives CASTRQGGTEAFF.

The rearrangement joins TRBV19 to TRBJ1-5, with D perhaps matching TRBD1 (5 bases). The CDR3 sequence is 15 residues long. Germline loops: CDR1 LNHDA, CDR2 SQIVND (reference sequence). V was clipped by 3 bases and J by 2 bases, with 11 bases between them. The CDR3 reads CASSIQGKGNQPQHF. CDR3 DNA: TGTGCCAGTAGTATCCAGGGTAAGGGCAATCAGCCCCAGCATTTT.

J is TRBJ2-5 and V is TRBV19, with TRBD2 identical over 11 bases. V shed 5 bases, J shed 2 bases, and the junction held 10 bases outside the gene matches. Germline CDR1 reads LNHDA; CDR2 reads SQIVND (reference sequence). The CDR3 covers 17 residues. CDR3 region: CASSPRTSGYVQETQYF. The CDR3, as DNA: TGTGCCAGTAGTCCCCGGACTAGCGGGTACGTACAAGAGACCCAGTACTTC.

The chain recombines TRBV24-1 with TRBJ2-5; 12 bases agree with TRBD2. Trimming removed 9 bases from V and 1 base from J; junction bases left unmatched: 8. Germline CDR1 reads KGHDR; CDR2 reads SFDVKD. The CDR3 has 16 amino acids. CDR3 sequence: CATALGLAGPQETQYF. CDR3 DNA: TGTGCCACCGCCTTGGGACTAGCGGGCCCCCAAGAGACCCAGTACTTC.

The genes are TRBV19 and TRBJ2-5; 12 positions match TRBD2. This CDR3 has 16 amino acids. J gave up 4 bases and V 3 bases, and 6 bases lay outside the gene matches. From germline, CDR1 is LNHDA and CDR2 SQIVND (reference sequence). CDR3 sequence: CASSILTSGRRETQYF. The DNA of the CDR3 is TGTGCCAGTAGTATCCTTACTAGCGGGAGGAGAGAGACCCAGTACTTC.